This T cell receptor beta chain appears in the sequencing data of a study of cytomegalovirus exposure and HLA in healthy donors. Notes on the study in general: In a later analysis, the majority of CMV-associated beta chains seemingly showed HLA restriction. An analysis that was carried out later associated about 17,000 TCR beta sequences with HLA alleles at 0.05 false discovery rate.

With 60 Vbeta and 13 Jbeta primers, the PCR was carried out. Generated by immunoSEQ multiplex PCR, the TCRdb table keeps only in-frame clones and is missing some. The sample comprises 100,000 to 150,000 clones, 70% to 85% of which are singletons, and under 2% rests with the top ten. For this clone: Antigen specificity is unknown.

The sequenced sample was PBMCs. The origin of this receptor is a boy younger than 18 in good health and CMV-seronegative.

In nucleotides, the CDR3 is TGCGCCAGCAGCGCCAGGGGCGCCCAAGATAACTATGGCTACACCTTC. Translated, it gives CASSARGAQDNYGYTF. The chain joins TRBV5-1 to TRBJ1-2; a possible D gene is TRBD1 (6 bases). The CDR3 totals 16 residues. V was shortened by 4 bases and J by 1 base, with 17 bases between the two germline ends. Germline V gene data show CDR1 as SGHRS and CDR2 as YFSETQ.